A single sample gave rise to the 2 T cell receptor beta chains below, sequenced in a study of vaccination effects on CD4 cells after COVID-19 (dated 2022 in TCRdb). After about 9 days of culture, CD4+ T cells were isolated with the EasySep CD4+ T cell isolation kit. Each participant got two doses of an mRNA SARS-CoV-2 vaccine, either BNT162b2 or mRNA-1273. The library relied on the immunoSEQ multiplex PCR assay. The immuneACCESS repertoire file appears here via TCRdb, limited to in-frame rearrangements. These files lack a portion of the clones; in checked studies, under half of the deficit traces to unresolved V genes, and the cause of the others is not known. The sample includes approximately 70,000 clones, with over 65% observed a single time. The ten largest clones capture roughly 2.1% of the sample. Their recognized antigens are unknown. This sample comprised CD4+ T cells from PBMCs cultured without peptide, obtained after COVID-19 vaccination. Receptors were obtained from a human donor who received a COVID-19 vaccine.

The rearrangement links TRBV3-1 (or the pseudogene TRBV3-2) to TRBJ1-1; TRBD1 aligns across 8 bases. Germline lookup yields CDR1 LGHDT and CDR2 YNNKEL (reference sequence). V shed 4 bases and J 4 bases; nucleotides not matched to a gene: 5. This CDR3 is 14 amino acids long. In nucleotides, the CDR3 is TGTGCCAGCAGCCGAGGACAGGGAGGCACTGAAGCTTTCTTT. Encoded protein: CASSRGQGGTEAFF.

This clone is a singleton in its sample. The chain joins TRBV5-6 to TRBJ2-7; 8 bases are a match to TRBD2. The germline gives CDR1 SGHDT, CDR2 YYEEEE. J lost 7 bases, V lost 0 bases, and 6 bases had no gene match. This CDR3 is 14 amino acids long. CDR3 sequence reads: CASSLGLVAGEQYV. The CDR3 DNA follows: TGTGCCAGCAGCTTGGGACTCGTAGCGGGGGAGCAGTACGTC.